This T cell receptor (beta chain) stems from a study of shared clonotypes between healthy human individuals. Study-level information: Researchers assigned three CD4 naive, three CD4 memory, two CD8 naive and one CD8 memory plate to each donor.

Naive CD8 cells lacked CD45RO and underwent positive selection for CCR7, leaving out terminally differentiated effector memory CD45RA+ cells. The germline gives CDR1 LNHDA, CDR2 SQIVND (reference sequence). J gave up 3 bases and V 8 bases, and 10 bases lay outside the gene matches. The CDR3 extends over 14 amino acids. Clones were sequenced by immunoSEQ multiplex PCR, and TCRdb holds only the in-frame ones, with some missing. The sample carries about 800,000 clones, around 96% recorded once. Sequences were obtained from naive CD8+ T cells sorted from blood. The sequence derives from a man under 40 in good health. The chain links TRBV19 to TRBJ2-7; 7 nucleotides align to TRBD1. CDR3 protein: CASHATGLSYEQYF. The CDR3 DNA reads as TGTGCCAGTCACGCGACAGGGCTTAGCTACGAGCAGTACTTC.